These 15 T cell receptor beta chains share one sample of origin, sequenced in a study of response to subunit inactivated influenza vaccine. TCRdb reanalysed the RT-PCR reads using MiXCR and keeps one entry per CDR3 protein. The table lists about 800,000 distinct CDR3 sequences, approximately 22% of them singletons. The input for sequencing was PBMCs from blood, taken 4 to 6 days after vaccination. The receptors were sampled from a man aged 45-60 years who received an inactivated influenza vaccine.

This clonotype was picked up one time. The CDR3 DNA reads TGTGCCAGCAGCCCCTTTAGCGGGGGGGCCGGTGAGCAGTTCTTC. This codes for CASSPFSGGAGEQFF. The V and J genes are TRBV27 and TRBJ2-1; 11 bases match TRBD2. The CDR3 spans 15 residues. J was trimmed by 9 bases and V by 6 bases; bases with no gene match: 10. The germline V gene has CDR1 MNHEY and CDR2 SMNVEV (reference sequence).

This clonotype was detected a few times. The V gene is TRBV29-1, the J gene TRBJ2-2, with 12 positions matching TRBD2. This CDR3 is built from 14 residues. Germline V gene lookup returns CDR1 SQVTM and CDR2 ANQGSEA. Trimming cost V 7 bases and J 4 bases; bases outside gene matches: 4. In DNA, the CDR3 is TGCAGCGCCCTAGCGGGAGGGTTCACCGGGGAGCTGTTTTTT. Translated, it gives CSALAGGFTGELFF.

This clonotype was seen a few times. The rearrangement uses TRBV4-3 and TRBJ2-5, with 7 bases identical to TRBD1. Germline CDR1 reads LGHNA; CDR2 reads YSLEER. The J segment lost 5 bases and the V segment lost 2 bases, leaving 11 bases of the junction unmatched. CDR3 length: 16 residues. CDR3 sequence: CASSQYPQGPGETQYF. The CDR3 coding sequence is TGCGCCAGCAGCCAATACCCACAGGGGCCAGGGGAGACCCAGTACTTC.

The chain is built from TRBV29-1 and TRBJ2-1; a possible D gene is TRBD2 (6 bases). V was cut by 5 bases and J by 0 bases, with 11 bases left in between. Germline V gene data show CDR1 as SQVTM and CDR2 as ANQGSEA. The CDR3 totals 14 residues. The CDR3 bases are TGCAGCGTTCACGTCGGGGGCTCCTACAATGAGCAGTTCTTC. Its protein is CSVHVGGSYNEQFF.

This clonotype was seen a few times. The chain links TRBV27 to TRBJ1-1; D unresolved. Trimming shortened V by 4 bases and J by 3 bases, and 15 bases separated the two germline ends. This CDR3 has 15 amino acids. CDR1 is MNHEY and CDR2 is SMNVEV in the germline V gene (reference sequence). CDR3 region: CASSSINLGDTEAFF. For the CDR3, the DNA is TGTGCCAGCAGTTCCATCAATCTTGGGGACACTGAAGCTTTCTTT.

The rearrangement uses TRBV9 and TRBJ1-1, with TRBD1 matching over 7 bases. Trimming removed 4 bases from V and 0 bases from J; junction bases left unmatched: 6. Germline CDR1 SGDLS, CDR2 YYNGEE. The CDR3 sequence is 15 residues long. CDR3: CASSRDSFMNTEAFF. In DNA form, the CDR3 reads TGTGCCAGCAGCCGGGACAGTTTCATGAACACTGAAGCTTTCTTT. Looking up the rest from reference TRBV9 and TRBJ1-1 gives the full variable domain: DSGVTQTPKHLITATGQRVTLRCSPRSGDLSVYWYQQSLDQGLQFLIQYYNGEERAKGNILERFSAQQFPDLHSELNLSSLELGDSALYFCASSRDSFMNTEAFFGQGTRLTVV.

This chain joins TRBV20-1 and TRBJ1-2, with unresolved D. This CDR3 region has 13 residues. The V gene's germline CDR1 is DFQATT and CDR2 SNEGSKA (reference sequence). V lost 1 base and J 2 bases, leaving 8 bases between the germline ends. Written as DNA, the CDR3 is TGCAGTGCTAGAGCAGCACAGAACTATGGCTACACCTTC. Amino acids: CSARAAQNYGYTF.

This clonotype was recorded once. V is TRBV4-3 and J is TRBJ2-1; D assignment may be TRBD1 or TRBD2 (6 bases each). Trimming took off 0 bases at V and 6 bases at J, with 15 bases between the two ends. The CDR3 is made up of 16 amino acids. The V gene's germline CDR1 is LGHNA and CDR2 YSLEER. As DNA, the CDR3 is TGCGCCAGCAGCCAAGACTTGGAAGGGGGAGGCAATGAGCAGTTCTTC. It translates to CASSQDLEGGGNEQFF.

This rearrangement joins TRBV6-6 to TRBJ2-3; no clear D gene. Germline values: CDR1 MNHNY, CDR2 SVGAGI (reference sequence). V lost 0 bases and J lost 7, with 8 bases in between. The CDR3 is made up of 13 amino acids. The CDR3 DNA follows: TGTGCCAGCAGTTACTCGTTTCGGAATACGCAGTATTTT. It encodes CASSYSFRNTQYF.

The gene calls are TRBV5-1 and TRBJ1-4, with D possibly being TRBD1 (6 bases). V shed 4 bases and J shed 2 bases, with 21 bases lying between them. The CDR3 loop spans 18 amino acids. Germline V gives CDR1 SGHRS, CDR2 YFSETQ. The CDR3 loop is CASSHGQLSGVTNEKLFF. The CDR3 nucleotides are TGCGCCAGCAGCCATGGACAGTTAAGTGGGGTCACTAATGAAAAACTGTTTTTT.

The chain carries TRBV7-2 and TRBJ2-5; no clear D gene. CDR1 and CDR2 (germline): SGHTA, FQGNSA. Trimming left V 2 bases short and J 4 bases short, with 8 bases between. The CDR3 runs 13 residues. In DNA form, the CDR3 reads TGTGCCAGCAGCTTACAAGTAACAGAGACCCAGTACTTC. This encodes CASSLQVTETQYF.

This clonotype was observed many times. Here the CDR3 DNA reads TGTGCCAGCAGTAATGGACTAGCGGGCTACGAGCAGTACTTC. Encoded protein: CASSNGLAGYEQYF. This chain joins TRBV2 and TRBJ2-7, with TRBD2 matching 11 bases. CDR1 and CDR2 from the germline V gene are SNHLY and FYNNEI. The CDR3 covers 14 residues. Losses at the gene ends were 5 bases for V and 3 bases for J; bases not matched to a gene: 3.

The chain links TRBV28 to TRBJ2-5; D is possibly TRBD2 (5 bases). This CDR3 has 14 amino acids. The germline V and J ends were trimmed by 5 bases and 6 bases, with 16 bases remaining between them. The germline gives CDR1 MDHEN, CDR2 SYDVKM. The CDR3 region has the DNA TGTGCCAGCAGTCCCGAGGGTAGTGGGAAGACCCAGTACTTC. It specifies CASSPEGSGKTQYF. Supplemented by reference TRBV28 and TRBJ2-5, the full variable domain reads DVKVTQSSRYLVKRTGEKVFLECVQDMDHENMFWYRQDPGLGLRLIYFSYDVKMKEKGDIPEGYSVSREKKERFSLILESASTNQTSMYLCASSPEGSGKTQYFGPGTRLLVL.

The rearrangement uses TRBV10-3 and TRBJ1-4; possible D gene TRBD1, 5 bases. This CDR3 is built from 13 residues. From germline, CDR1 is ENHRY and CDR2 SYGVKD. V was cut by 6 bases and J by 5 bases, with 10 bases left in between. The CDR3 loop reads CAISGTENEKLFF. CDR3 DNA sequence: TGTGCCATCAGCGGGACGGAAAATGAAAAACTGTTTTTT.

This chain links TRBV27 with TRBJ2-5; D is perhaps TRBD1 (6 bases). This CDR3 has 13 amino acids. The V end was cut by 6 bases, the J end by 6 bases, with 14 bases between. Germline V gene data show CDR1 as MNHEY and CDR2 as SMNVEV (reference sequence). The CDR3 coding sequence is TGTGCCAGCAGACAGGGCTTCGAGAAGACCCAGTACTTC. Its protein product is CASRQGFEKTQYF.